This TCR beta chain is drawn from a study of control samples from healthy donors and cancer patients. CDR3 length: 12 residues. Trimming cost V 5 bases and J 10 bases, with 17 bases left between them. Germline V lookup: CDR1 SQVTM, CDR2 ANQGSEA. Only in-frame clones appear in the TCRdb table, and some are missing; sequencing was by immunoSEQ multiplex PCR. The sample has approximately 100,000 clones; just over 90% are singletons. The V gene is TRBV29-1, the J gene TRBJ1-1; no clear D gene. The sample comprised blood. This TCR derives from a woman under 30 in good health. CDR3 DNA sequence: TGCAGCGTTCTCGGAACGGCAGGTCGAGCTTTCTTT. It specifies CSVLGTAGRAFF.